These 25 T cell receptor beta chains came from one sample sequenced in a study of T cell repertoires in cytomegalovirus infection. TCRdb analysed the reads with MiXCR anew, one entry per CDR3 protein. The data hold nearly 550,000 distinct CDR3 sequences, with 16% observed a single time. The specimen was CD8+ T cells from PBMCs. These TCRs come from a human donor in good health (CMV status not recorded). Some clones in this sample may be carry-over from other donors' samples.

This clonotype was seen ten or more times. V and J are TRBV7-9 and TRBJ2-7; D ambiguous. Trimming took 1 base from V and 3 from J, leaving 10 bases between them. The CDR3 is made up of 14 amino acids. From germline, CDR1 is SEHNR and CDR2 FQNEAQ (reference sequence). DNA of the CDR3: TGTGCCAGCAGCTTAGACAACAGTCTCTACGAGCAGTACTTC. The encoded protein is CASSLDNSLYEQYF.

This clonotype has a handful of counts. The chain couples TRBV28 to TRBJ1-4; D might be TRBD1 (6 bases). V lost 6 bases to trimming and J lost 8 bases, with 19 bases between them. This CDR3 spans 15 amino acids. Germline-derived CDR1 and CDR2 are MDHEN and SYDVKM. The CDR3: CASSPQGLGHEKLFF. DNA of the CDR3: TGTGCCAGCAGCCCACAGGGACTAGGTCACGAAAAACTGTTTTTT. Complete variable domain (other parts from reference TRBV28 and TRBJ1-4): DVKVTQSSRYLVKRTGEKVFLECVQDMDHENMFWYRQDPGLGLRLIYFSYDVKMKEKGDIPEGYSVSREKKERFSLILESASTNQTSMYLCASSPQGLGHEKLFFGSGTQLSVL.

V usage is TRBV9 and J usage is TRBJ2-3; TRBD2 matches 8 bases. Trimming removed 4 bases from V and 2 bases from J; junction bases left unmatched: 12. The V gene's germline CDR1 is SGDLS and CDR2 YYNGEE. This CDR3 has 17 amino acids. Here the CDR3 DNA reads TGTGCCAGCAGCCCCTTTAGTATAGCGGGACCCACAGATACGCAGTATTTT. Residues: CASSPFSIAGPTDTQYF.

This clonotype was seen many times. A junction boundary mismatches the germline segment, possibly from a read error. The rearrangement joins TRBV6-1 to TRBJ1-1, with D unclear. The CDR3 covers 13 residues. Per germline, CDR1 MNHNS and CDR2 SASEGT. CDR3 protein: CASSEDKNTEAFF. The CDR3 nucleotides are TGTGCCAGCAGCGAAGACAAGAACACTGAAGCTTTCTTT.

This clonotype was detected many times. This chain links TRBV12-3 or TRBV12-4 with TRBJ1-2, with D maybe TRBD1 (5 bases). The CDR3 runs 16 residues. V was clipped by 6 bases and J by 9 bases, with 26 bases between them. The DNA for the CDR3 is TGTGCCAGCAGACCCGGAGGGAGGGGCCTGACCGGGCGCTACACCTTC. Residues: CASRPGGRGLTGRYTF.

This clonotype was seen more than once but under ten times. The CDR3 DNA reads TGTGCCAGCCCACTCCTAGCGGACGGGGGGGAGCAGTACTTC. This encodes CASPLLADGGEQYF. This chain links TRBV2 with TRBJ2-7; 7 bases align to TRBD2. Germline V gene sequence: CDR1 SNHLY, CDR2 FYNNEI. V shed 8 bases and J 7 bases; nucleotides not matched to a gene: 14. This CDR3 has 14 amino acids.

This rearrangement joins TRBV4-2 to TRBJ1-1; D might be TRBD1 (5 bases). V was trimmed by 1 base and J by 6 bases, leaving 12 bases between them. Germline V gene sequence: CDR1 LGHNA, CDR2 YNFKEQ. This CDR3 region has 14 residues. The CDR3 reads CASSQGVQAAEAFF. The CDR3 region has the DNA TGTGCCAGCAGCCAAGGGGTACAGGCAGCTGAAGCTTTCTTT.

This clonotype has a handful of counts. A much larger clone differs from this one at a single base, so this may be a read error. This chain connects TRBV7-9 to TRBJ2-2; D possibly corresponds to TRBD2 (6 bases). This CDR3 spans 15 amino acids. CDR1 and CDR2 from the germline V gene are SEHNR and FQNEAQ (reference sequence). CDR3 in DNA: TGTGCCAGCAGCCCAGGACTATCGAACGCCGGGGAGCTGTTTTTT. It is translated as CASSPGLSNAGELFF.

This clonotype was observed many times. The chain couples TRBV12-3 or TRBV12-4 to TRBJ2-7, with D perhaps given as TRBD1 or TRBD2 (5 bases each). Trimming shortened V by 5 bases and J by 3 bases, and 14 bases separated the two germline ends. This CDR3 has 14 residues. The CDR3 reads CASSPEGINYEQYF. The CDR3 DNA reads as TGTGCCAGCAGTCCCGAGGGGATTAACTACGAGCAGTACTTC.

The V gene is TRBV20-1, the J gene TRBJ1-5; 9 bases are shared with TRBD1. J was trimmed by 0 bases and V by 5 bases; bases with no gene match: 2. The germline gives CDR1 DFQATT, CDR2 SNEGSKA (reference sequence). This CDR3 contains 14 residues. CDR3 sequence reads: CSAGQGFSNQPQHF. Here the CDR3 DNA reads TGCAGTGCTGGACAGGGGTTTAGCAATCAGCCCCAGCATTTT.

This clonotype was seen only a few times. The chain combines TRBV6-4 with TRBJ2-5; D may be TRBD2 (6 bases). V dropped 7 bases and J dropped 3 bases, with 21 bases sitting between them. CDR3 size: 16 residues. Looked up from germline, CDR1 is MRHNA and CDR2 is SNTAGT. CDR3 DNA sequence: TGTGCCAGCACTGCCCCCCTGTCAACGGGGGAAGAGACCCAGTACTTC. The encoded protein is CASTAPLSTGEETQYF.

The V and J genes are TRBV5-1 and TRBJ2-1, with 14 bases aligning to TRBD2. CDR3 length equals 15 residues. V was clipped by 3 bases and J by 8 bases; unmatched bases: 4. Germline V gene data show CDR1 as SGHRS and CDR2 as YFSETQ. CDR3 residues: CASSSGTSGSDEQFF. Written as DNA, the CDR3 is TGCGCCAGCAGCTCCGGGACTAGCGGGAGTGATGAGCAGTTCTTC.

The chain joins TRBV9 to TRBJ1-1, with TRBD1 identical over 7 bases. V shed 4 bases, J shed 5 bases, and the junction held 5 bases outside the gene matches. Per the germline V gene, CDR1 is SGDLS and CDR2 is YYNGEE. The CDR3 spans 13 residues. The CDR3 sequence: CASSISGGTEAFF. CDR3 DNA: TGTGCCAGCAGCATCTCAGGGGGGACTGAAGCTTTCTTT.

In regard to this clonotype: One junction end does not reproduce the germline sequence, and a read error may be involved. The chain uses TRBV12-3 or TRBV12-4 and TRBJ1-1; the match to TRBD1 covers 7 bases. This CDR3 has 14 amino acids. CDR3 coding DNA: TGTGTCAGCAGTCCCGACAGGGTGTACACTGAAGCTTTCTTT. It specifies CVSSPDRVYTEAFF.

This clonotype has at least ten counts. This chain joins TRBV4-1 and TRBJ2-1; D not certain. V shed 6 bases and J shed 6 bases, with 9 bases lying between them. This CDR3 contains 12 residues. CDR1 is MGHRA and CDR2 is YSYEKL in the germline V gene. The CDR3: CASRNGVNEQFF. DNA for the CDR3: TGCGCCAGCAGAAACGGAGTCAATGAGCAGTTCTTC.

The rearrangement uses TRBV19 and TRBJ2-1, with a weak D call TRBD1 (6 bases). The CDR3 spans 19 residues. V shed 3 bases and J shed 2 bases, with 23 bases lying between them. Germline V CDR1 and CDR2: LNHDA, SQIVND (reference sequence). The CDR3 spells CASSIEPPDSLAAYNEQFF. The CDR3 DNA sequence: TGTGCCAGTAGTATCGAGCCCCCGGACAGTCTGGCCGCCTACAATGAGCAGTTCTTC.

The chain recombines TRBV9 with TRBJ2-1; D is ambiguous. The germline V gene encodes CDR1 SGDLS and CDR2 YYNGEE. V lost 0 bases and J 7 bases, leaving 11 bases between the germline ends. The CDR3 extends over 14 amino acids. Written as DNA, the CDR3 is TGTGCCAGCAGCGTAGAGAGTTTGAAGAATGAGCAGTTCTTC. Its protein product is CASSVESLKNEQFF.

The DNA for the CDR3 is TGTGCCTGGGGGATAGGCGGGTACTACAATGAGCAGTTCTTC. Protein: CAWGIGGYYNEQFF. This chain joins TRBV30 and TRBJ2-1; D is perhaps TRBD2 (5 bases). The germline CDR1 and CDR2 sequences are GTSNPN and SVGIG (reference sequence). This CDR3 is 14 amino acids long. V shed 5 bases and J shed 3 bases, with 14 bases lying between them.

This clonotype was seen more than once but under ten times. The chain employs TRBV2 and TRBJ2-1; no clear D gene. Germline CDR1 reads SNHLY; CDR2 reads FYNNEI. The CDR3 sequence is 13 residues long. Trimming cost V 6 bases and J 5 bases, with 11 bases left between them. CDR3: CASRAPVDNEQFF. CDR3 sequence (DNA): TGTGCCAGCAGAGCACCAGTGGACAATGAGCAGTTCTTC.

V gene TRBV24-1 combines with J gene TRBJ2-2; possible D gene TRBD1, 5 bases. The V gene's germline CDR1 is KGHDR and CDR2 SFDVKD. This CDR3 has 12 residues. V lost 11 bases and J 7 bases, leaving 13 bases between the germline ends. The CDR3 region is CAIGPGYGELFF. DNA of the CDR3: TGTGCCATCGGACCAGGGTACGGGGAGCTGTTTTTT.

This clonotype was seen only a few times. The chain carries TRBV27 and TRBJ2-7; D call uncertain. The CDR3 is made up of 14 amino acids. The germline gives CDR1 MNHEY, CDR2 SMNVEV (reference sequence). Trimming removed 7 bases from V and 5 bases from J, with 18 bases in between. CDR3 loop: CASKINPRAHEQYF. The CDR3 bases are TGTGCCAGCAAGATAAACCCAAGGGCCCACGAGCAGTACTTC.

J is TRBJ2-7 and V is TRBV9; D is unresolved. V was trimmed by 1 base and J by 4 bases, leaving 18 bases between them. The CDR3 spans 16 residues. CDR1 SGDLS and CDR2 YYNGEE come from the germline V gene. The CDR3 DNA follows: TGTGCCAGCAGCGTACAAAATTGGATTTGTGAGTACGAGCAGTACTTC. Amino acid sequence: CASSVQNWICEYEQYF.

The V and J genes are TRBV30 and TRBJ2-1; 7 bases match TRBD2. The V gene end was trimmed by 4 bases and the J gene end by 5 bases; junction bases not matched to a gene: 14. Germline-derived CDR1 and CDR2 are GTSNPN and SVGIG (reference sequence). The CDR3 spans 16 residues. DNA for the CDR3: TGTGCCTGGATTTCTCTAGCGGCGAAGGGCCACAATGAGCAGTTCTTC. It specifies CAWISLAAKGHNEQFF.

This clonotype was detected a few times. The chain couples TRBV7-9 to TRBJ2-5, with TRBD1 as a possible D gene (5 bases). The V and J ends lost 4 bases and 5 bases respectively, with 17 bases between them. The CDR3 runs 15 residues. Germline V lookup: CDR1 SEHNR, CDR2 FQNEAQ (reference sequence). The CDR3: CASSSPPLGPETQYF. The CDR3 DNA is TGTGCCAGCAGCTCCCCCCCGCTGGGGCCTGAGACCCAGTACTTC.

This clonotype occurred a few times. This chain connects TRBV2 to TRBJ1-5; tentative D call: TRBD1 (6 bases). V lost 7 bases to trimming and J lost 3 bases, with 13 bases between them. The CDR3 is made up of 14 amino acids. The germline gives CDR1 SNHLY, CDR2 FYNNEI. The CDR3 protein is CASTEGGYNQPQHF. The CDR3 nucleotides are TGTGCCAGCACCGAGGGGGGGTACAATCAGCCCCAGCATTTT.